This T cell receptor (beta chain) was observed in a study of CD8 T cells in Susac syndrome. Regarding the study as a whole: In its TCR sequencing and HLA analysis, the study acknowledged that the number of individuals was relatively small.

With random hexamers, about 0.5 to 1 ug RNA was reverse transcribed. immunoSEQ multiplex PCR amplified TCR beta CDR3 across 54 Vbeta, 13 Jbeta. TCRdb reanalysed the immunoSEQ multiplex PCR reads using MiXCR and keeps one entry per CDR3 protein. The sample lists some 220,000 distinct CDR3 sequences; approximately 95% were seen once. Trimming took 0 bases from V and 2 from J, leaving 14 bases between them. The CDR3 is 16 amino acids. CDR1 and CDR2 from the germline V gene are LGHNA and YNFKEQ. Negative isolation was used for CD8+ and CD4+ T cells and FACS enrichment for TEMRA cells. About this clonotype itself: Its antigen remains unidentified.

The V and J genes are TRBV4-2 and TRBJ2-7; unclear D gene. This TCR was recovered from a human donor with multiple sclerosis. What was sequenced was CD4+ T cells from PBMCs. The CDR3: CASSQELELPPYEQYF. The CDR3 DNA reads TGTGCCAGCAGCCAAGAACTGGAACTCCCACCCTACGAGCAGTACTTC.